This T cell receptor (beta chain) was documented in a study of T cell responses to AZD1222 COVID-19 vaccine. From germline, CDR1 is SGHTA and CDR2 FQGNSA. This CDR3 is 15 amino acids long. Germline trimming cut 5 bases from V and 1 base from J; bases unmatched to any gene: 6. Here immunoSEQ multiplex PCR was the method, and the copy in TCRdb shows in-frame clones only, minus some. Found here are 130,000 or so clones, under 95% of them singletons; the top ten hold approximately 2%. This material consisted of peripheral blood, taken on day 0 of AZD1222 vaccination. The chain joins TRBV7-2 to TRBJ1-2, with 8 bases aligning to TRBD1. The clonotype was recovered from an adult in good health. The CDR3 loop is CASSQGAGGNYGYTF. Here the CDR3 DNA reads TGTGCCAGCAGCCAGGGGGCAGGGGGTAACTATGGCTACACCTTC.